This entry features one TCR beta chain sequence. Its specificity is unknown. Clones were read by immunoSEQ multiplex PCR, and TCRdb kept only the in-frame ones, dropping some. The sample includes about 100,000 clones, 92% seen only once; the top ten take 1.5% to 2%. The data belong to a study of T cell responses to AZD1222 COVID-19 vaccine. General study points: Baseline seropositives among AZD1222 recipients totaled only 5 or 6.

The CDR3 extends over 16 amino acids. V lost 7 bases and J lost 6; bases outside the gene matches: 13. CDR1 and CDR2 from the germline V gene are SGHRS and YFSETQ. This chain links TRBV5-1 with TRBJ1-2, with TRBD1 matching 12 bases. The sequencing here drew on peripheral blood, taken on day 0 of AZD1222 vaccination. This sequence was found in an adult in good health. The CDR3 protein is CASGGTGGASKDGYTF. CDR3 coding DNA: TGCGCCAGCGGAGGGACAGGGGGCGCCAGCAAGGATGGCTACACCTTC.